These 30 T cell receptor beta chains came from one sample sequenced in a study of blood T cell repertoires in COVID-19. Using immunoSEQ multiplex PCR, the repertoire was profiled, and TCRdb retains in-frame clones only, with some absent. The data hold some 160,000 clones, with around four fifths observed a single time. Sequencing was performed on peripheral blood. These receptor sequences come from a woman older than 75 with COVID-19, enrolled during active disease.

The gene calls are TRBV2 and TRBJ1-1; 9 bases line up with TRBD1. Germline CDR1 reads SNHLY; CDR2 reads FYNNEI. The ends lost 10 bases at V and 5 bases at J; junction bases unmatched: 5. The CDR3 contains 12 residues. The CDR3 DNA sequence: TGTGCCACACAGGGGGCGCGGACTGAAGCTTTCTTT. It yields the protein CATQGARTEAFF.

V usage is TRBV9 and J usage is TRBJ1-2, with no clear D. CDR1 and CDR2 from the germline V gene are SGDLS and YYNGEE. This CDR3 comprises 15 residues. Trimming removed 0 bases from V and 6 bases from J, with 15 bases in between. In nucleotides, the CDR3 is TGTGCCAGCAGCGTAGCTACCAGAGGAAGCCATGGCTACACCTTC. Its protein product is CASSVATRGSHGYTF.

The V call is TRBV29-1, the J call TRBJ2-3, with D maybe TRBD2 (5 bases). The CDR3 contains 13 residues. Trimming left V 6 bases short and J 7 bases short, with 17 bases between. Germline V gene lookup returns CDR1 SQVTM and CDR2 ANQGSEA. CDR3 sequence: CSVQITRENTQYF. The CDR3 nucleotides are TGCAGCGTCCAAATTACTAGAGAGAATACGCAGTATTTT.

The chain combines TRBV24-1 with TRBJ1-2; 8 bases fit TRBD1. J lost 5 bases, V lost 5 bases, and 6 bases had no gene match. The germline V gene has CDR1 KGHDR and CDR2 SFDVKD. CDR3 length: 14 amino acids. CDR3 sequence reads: CATSALDRDYGYTF. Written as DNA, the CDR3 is TGTGCCACCAGTGCCTTGGACAGGGATTATGGCTACACCTTC.

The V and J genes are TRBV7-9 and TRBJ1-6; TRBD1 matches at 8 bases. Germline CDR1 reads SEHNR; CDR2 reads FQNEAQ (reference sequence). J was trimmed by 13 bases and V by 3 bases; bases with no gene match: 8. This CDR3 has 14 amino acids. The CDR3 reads CASSFWAGGSPLHF. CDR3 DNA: TGTGCCAGCAGCTTTTGGGCAGGGGGCTCCCCCCTCCACTTT. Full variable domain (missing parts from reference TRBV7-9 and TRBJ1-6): DTGVSQNPRHKITKRGQNVTFRCDPISEHNRLYWYRQTLGQGPEFLTYFQNEAQLEKSRLLSDRFSAERPKGSFSTLEIQRTEQGDSAMYLCASSFWAGGSPLHFGNGTRLTVT.

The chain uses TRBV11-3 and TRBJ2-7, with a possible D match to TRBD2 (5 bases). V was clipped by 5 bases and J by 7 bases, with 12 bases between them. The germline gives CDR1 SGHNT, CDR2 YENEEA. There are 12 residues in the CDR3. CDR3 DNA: TGTGCCAGCAGCCCCTCATCGGGGGAGCAGTACTTC. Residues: CASSPSSGEQYF.

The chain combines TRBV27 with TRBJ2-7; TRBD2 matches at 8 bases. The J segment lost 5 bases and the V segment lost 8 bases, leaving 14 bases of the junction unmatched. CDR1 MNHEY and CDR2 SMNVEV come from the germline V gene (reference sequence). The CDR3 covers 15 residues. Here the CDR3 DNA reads TGTGCCAGCCGACCAGGTTTGAGCGGGAGACACGAGCAGTACTTC. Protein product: CASRPGLSGRHEQYF.

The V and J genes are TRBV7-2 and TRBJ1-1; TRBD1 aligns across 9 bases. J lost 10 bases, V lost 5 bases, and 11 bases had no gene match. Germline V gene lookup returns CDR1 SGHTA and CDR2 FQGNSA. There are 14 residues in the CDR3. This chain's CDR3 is CASSPTGTGMRAFF. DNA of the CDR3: TGTGCCAGCAGCCCGACCGGGACAGGGATGCGAGCTTTCTTT.

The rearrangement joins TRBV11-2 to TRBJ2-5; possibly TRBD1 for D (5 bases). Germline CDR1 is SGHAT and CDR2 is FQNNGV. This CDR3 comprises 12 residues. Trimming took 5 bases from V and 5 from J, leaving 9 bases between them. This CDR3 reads CASSPGWETQYF. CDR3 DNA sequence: TGTGCCAGCAGCCCAGGGTGGGAGACCCAGTACTTC. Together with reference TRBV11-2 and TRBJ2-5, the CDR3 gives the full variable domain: EAGVAQSPRYKIIEKRQSVAFWCNPISGHATLYWYQQILGQGPKLLIQFQNNGVVDDSQLPKDRFSAERLKGVDSTLKIQPAKLEDSAVYLCASSPGWETQYFGPGTRLLVL.

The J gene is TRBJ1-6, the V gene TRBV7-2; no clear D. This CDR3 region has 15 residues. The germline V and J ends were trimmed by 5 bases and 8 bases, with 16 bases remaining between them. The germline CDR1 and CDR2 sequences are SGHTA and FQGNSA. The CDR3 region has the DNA TGTGCCAGCAGCCTAGTGTGGGCCGGGGATTCACCCCTCCACTTT. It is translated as CASSLVWAGDSPLHF. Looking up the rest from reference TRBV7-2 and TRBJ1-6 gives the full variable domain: GAGVSQSPSNKVTEKGKDVELRCDPISGHTALYWYRQSLGQGLEFLIYFQGNSAPDKSGLPSDRFSAERTGGSVSTLTIQRTQQEDSAVYLCASSLVWAGDSPLHFGNGTRLTVT.

CDR3 amino acids: CASSPTSGGYNEQFF. CDR3 nucleotide sequence: TGTGCCAGCAGCCCTACTAGCGGGGGGTACAATGAGCAGTTCTTC. The rearrangement joins TRBV7-3 to TRBJ2-1, with 12 bases identical to TRBD2. Per the germline V gene, CDR1 is SGHTA and CDR2 is FQGTGA. Unmatched junction bases numbered 3, after V lost 5 bases and J lost 4 bases. This CDR3 has 15 amino acids.

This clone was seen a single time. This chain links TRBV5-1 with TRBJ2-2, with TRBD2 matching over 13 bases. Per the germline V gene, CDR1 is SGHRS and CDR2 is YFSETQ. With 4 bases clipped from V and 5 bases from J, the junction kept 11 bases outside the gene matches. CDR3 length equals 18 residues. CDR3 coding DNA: TGCGCCAGCAGCCCTGGACTAGCGGGAGTAGTTGGGACCGGGGAGCTGTTTTTT. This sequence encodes CASSPGLAGVVGTGELFF.

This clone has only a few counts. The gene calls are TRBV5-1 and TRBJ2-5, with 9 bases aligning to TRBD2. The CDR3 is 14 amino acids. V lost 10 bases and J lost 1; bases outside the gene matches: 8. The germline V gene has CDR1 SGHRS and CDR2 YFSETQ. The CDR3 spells CARGGGGGQETQYF. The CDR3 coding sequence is TGCGCCCGCGGGGGCGGGGGGGGCCAAGAGACCCAGTACTTC.

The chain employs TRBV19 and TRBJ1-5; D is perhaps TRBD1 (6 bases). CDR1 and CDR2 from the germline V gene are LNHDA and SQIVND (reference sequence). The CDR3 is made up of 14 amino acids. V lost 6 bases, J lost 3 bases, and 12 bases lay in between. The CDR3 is CASRGQGNNQPQHF. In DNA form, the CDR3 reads TGTGCCAGTAGGGGGCAGGGGAACAATCAGCCCCAGCATTTT.

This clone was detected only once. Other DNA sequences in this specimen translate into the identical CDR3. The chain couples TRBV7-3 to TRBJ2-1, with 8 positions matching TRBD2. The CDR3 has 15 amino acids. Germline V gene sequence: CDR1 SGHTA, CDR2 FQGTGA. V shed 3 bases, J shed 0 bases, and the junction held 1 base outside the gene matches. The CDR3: CASSLSGSSYNEQFF. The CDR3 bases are TGTGCCAGCAGCTTGAGCGGGAGCTCCTACAATGAGCAGTTCTTC.

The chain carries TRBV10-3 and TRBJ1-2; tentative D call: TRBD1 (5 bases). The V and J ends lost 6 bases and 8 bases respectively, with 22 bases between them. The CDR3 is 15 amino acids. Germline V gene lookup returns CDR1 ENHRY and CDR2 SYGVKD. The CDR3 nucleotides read TGTGCCATCAGCCCTCTTGGGGGGGTCACGAGGGGCTACACCTTC. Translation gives CAISPLGGVTRGYTF.

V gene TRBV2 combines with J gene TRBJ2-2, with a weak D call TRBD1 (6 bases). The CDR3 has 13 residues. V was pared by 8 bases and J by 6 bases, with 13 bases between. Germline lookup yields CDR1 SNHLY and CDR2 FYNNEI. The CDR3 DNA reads TGTGCCAGCGGTAGGGACATCCCCGGGGAGCTGTTTTTT. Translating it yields CASGRDIPGELFF.

The DNA for the CDR3 is TGTGCCAGCCAGATCGGGACAGCCTATGGCTACACCTTC. Translating gives CASQIGTAYGYTF. The rearrangement uses TRBV28 and TRBJ1-2; 7 bases are shared with TRBD1. J lost 4 bases, V lost 8 bases, and 7 bases had no gene match. Germline CDR1 is MDHEN and CDR2 is SYDVKM. CDR3 length: 13 amino acids.

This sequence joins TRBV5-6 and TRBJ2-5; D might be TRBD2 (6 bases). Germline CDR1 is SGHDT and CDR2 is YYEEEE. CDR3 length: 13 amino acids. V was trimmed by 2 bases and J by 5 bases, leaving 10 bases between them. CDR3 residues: CASSFLSGETQYF. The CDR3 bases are TGTGCCAGCAGCTTTCTTAGCGGCGAGACCCAGTACTTC.

Here the CDR3 reads CASSLLQGNTEAFF. CDR3 bases: TGTGCCAGCAGCCTCCTACAGGGGAACACTGAAGCTTTCTTT. This rearrangement joins TRBV11-2 to TRBJ1-1; D may be TRBD1 (6 bases). The V gene lost 5 bases and the J gene lost 1 base, with 11 bases spanning the gap. This CDR3 region has 14 residues. The germline V gene encodes CDR1 SGHAT and CDR2 FQNNGV.

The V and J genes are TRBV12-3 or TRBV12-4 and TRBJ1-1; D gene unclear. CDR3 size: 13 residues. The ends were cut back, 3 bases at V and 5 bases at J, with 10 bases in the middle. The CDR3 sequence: CASSLKRVTEAFF. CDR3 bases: TGTGCCAGCAGTTTGAAGCGGGTTACTGAAGCTTTCTTT.

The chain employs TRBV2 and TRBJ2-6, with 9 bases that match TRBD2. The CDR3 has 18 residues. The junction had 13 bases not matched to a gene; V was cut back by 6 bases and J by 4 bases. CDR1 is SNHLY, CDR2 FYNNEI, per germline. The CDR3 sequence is CASSVGLAGTSGANVLTF. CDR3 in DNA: TGTGCCAGCAGCGTCGGGCTAGCGGGAACGTCCGGGGCCAACGTCCTGACTTTC.

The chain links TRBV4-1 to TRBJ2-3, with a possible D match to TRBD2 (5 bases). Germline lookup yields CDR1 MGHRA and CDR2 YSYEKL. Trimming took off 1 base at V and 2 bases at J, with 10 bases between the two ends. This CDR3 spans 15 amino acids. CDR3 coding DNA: TGCGCCAGCAGCCAAGTAGGGAGAGACACAGATACGCAGTATTTT. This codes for CASSQVGRDTDTQYF.

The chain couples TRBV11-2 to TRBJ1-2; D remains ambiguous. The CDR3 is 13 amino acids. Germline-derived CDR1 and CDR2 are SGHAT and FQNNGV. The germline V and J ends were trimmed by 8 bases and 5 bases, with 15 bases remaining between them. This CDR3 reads CASGESTGYGYTF. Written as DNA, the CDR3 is TGTGCCAGCGGGGAATCCACGGGGTATGGCTACACCTTC.

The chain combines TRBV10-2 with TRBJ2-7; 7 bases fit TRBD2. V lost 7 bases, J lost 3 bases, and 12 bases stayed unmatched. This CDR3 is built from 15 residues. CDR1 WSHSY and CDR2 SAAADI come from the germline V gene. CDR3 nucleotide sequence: TGCGCCAGCACCGGACTAGAGATCGGGGACTACGAGCAGTACTTC. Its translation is CASTGLEIGDYEQYF.

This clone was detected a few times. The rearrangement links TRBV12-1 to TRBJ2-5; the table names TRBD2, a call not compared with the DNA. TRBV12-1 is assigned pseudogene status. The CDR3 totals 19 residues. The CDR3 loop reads CASSFPTPPAGSIRETQYF. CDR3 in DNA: TGTGCCAGCAGCTTTCCAACCCCCCCAGCGGGGTCAATTCGGGAGACCCAGTACTTC.

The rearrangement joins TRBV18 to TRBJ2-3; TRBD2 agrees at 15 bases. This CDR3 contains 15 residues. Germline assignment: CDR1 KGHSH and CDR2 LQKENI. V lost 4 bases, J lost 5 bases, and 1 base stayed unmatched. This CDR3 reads CASSLGLAGGDTQYF. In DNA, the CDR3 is TGTGCCAGCTCACTGGGACTAGCGGGAGGAGATACGCAGTATTTT.

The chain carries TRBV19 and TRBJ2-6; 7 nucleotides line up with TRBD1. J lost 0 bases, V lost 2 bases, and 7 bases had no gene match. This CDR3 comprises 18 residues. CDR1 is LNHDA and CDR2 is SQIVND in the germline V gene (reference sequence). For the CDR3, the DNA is TGTGCCAGTAGTATAAGGGGGCAGGAGAGCTCTGGGGCCAACGTCCTGACTTTC. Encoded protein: CASSIRGQESSGANVLTF.

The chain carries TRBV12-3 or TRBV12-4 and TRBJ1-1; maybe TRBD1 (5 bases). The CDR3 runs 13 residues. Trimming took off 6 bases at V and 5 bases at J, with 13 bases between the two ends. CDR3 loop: CASSPLGGTEAFF. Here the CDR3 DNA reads TGTGCCAGCAGCCCACTGGGGGGAACTGAAGCTTTCTTT.

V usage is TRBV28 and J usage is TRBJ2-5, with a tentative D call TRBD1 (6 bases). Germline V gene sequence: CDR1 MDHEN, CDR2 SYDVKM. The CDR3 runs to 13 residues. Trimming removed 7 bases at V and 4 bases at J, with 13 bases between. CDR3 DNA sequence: TGTGCCAGCACCAGGGGAGTCTCAGAGACCCAGTACTTC. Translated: CASTRGVSETQYF.